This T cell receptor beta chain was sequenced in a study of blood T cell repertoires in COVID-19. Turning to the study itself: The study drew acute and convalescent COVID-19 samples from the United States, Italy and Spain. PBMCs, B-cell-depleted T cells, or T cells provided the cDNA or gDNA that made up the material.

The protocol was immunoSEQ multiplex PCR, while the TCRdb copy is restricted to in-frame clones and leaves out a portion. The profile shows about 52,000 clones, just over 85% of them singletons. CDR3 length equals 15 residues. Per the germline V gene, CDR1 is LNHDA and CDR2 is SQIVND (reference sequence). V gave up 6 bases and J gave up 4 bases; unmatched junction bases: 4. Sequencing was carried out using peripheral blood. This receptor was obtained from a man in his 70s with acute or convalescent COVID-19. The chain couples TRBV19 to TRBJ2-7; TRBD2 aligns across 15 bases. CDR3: CASSIGTSGGYEQYF. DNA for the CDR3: TGTGCCAGTAGCATCGGGACTAGCGGGGGGTACGAGCAGTACTTC.